The T cell receptor (beta chain) under discussion was sequenced for a study of identical twins. Of note for this clonotype: Its antigen is still unknown.

Overall study findings and caveats: There was more out-of-frame TCR alpha sharing in monozygotic twins than models estimated.

The cDNA had a unique molecular identifier and a template-switch universal primer site. TCRdb passed the 5' RACE reads through MiXCR, listing each CDR3 protein once. In the table there are 450,000 or so distinct CDR3 sequences, more than 13% of which are singletons. Germline loops: CDR1 MNHNS, CDR2 SASEGT. The V segment lost 4 bases and the J segment 0 bases; nucleotides outside the gene matches: 4. This CDR3 comprises 16 residues. This sample also appeared in a second study, on yellow fever vaccine responses in identical twins.

The V and J genes are TRBV6-1 and TRBJ1-5, with 9 bases identical to TRBD1. The origin of this receptor is a woman aged 18-29 years in good health. The sample comprised CD4+ T cells sorted from blood. CDR3 nucleotide sequence: TGTGCCAGCAGTGCCGACAGGGGGTTTAGCAATCAGCCCCAGCATTTT. Its translation is CASSADRGFSNQPQHF.